These 32 T cell receptor beta chains were all obtained from the same sample, sequenced in a study of patients and donors after allogeneic stem cell transplantation. Each CDR3 protein gets one entry after TCRdb re-called the RT-PCR reads with MiXCR. The data hold tens of thousands of distinct CDR3 sequences, with about 48% observed a single time. Specimen: blood, either unsorted or a sorted T cell fraction (not recorded which). These receptor sequences come from a human donor who was either an allogeneic HSCT recipient or a stem cell or donor lymphocyte infusion donor (not recorded which). It is not recorded whose cells these are; they may come from a transplant donor.

The V call is TRBV29-1, the J call TRBJ1-4, with D maybe TRBD1 (6 bases). V lost 6 bases to trimming and J lost 7 bases, with 12 bases between them. Germline CDR1 is SQVTM and CDR2 is ANQGSEA. CDR3 size: 12 residues. The CDR3, as DNA: TGCAGCGTCGCGGGGGGCGGTGAAAAACTGTTTTTT. Translation gives CSVAGGGEKLFF.

The chain joins TRBV7-2 to TRBJ1-1; D possibly corresponds to TRBD1 (5 bases). Germline values: CDR1 SGHTA, CDR2 FQGNSA. Trimming took off 5 bases at V and 2 bases at J, with 21 bases between the two ends. This CDR3 has 17 residues. CDR3 coding DNA: TGTGCCAGCAGCCCCGGTGGTGGCAGGGTCCTCAACACTGAAGCTTTCTTT. Amino acids: CASSPGGGRVLNTEAFF.

The chain employs TRBV2 and TRBJ2-7; the D gene is possibly TRBD1 (6 bases). CDR3 length equals 13 residues. Per the germline V gene, CDR1 is SNHLY and CDR2 is FYNNEI. Trimming took 6 bases from V and 3 from J, leaving 12 bases between them. CDR3 nucleotide sequence: TGTGCCAGCAGGTACAGGGTCAGCTACGAGCAGTACTTC. Encoded protein: CASRYRVSYEQYF.

The chain recombines TRBV6-6 with TRBJ1-1; D is possibly TRBD1 (5 bases). V was trimmed by 2 bases and J by 5 bases, leaving 15 bases between them. The germline V gene encodes CDR1 MNHNY and CDR2 SVGAGI (reference sequence). The CDR3 has 15 amino acids. CDR3 DNA sequence: TGTGCCAGCAGTTACGGTGGATCGCGGGGGACTGAAGCTTTCTTT. It is translated as CASSYGGSRGTEAFF.

The genes are TRBV20-1 and TRBJ1-5; D not certain. This CDR3 is built from 13 residues. V was trimmed by 2 bases and J by 2 bases, leaving 7 bases between them. CDR1 is DFQATT, CDR2 SNEGSKA, per germline (reference sequence). The CDR3 protein is CSARRERNQPQHF. The CDR3 coding sequence is TGCAGTGCTAGAAGGGAGCGCAATCAGCCCCAGCATTTT.

The chain joins TRBV10-3 to TRBJ1-2; TRBD1 agrees at 7 bases. This CDR3 comprises 15 residues. Trimming took 3 bases from V and 2 from J; bases not matched to a gene: 6. CDR1 and CDR2 (germline): ENHRY, SYGVKD. The CDR3, as DNA: TGTGCCATCAGTGAAGCCGACAGGGAGAACTATGGCTACACCTTC. Protein sequence: CAISEADRENYGYTF.

This chain joins TRBV3-1 and TRBJ1-2; D gene uncertain. This CDR3 region has 13 residues. The V gene's germline CDR1 is LGHDT and CDR2 YNNKEL (reference sequence). V lost 4 bases and J lost 2, with 8 bases in between. CDR3: CASSLEINYGYTF. The CDR3 bases are TGTGCCAGCAGCCTAGAGATCAACTATGGCTACACCTTC. Full variable domain (missing parts from reference TRBV3-1 and TRBJ1-2): DTAVSQTPKYLVTQMGNDKSIKCEQNLGHDTMYWYKQDSKKFLKIMFSYNNKELIINETVPNRFSPKSPDKAHLNLHINSLELGDSAVYFCASSLEINYGYTFGSGTRLTVV.

This clonotype was counted only a few times. This rearrangement joins TRBV24-1 to TRBJ1-5; possibly TRBD1 for D (6 bases). Trimming took off 9 bases at V and 0 bases at J, with 11 bases between the two ends. This CDR3 region has 14 residues. CDR1 and CDR2 (germline): KGHDR, SFDVKD. In nucleotides, the CDR3 is TGTGCCACCGAACAGGGATTTAGCAATCAGCCCCAGCATTTT. Amino acid sequence: CATEQGFSNQPQHF.

This chain joins TRBV5-5 and TRBJ2-1, with 9 bases lining up with TRBD2. Germline CDR1 SGHKS, CDR2 YYEKEE (reference sequence). CDR3 length equals 17 residues. V gave up 9 bases and J gave up 3 bases; unmatched junction bases: 16. CDR3 nucleotide sequence: TGTGCCACCTCGCCGTTGTCGGCTAGCGGGGTCTACAATGAGCAGTTCTTC. Protein: CATSPLSASGVYNEQFF.

The chain is built from TRBV6-5 and TRBJ1-2, with a possible D match to TRBD1 (5 bases). The CDR3 loop spans 14 amino acids. Per the germline V gene, CDR1 is MNHEY and CDR2 is SVGAGI. V was cut by 2 bases and J by 8 bases, with 15 bases left in between. The CDR3 DNA reads TGTGCCAGCAGTTACCACCGAGCCAGGGCCGGCTACACCTTC. It is translated as CASSYHRARAGYTF.

V is TRBV2 and J is TRBJ1-1, with D hard to call. The V gene's germline CDR1 is SNHLY and CDR2 FYNNEI. The length of the CDR3 is 14 residues. The germline V and J ends were trimmed by 4 bases and 3 bases, with 12 bases remaining between them. This CDR3 is CASSGVWVDTEAFF. The CDR3, as DNA: TGTGCCAGCAGTGGGGTTTGGGTAGACACTGAAGCTTTCTTT.

This clonotype came up a few times. V usage is TRBV28 and J usage is TRBJ1-2; 8 bases match TRBD1. CDR1 is MDHEN, CDR2 SYDVKM, per germline. The CDR3 is made up of 15 amino acids. J was trimmed by 4 bases and V by 5 bases; bases with no gene match: 9. The CDR3 loop reads CASSTRTGSSYGYTF. CDR3 sequence (DNA): TGTGCCAGCAGTACACGGACAGGGTCGAGCTATGGCTACACCTTC.

This chain uses TRBV12-3 or TRBV12-4 with TRBJ1-3, with D hard to call. V lost 6 bases and J lost 4, with 19 bases in between. CDR3 length: 16 residues. Written as DNA, the CDR3 is TGTGCCAGCAGAACCGATTCCGCGGTCCAGGGAAACACCATATATTTT. This codes for CASRTDSAVQGNTIYF.

The chain links TRBV20-1 to TRBJ1-6, with TRBD1 matching over 7 bases. The CDR3 totals 16 residues. Germline V gives CDR1 DFQATT, CDR2 SNEGSKA (reference sequence). V lost 3 bases to trimming and J lost 0 bases; unmatched junction nucleotides: 5. As DNA, the CDR3 is TGCAGTGCTAGGGGAGGGGGCGCCTCCTATAATTCACCCCTCCACTTT. The encoded protein is CSARGGGASYNSPLHF.

The gene calls are TRBV10-1 and TRBJ1-1, with no clear D. Germline V lookup: CDR1 WNHNN, CDR2 SYGVQD (reference sequence). The CDR3 is 14 amino acids. V lost 0 bases and J 4 bases, leaving 9 bases between the germline ends. For the CDR3, the DNA is TGCGCCAGCAGTGAGTCCCGGGTGGGCACTGAAGCTTTCTTT. This encodes CASSESRVGTEAFF.

This chain uses TRBV20-1 with TRBJ1-5; tentative D call: TRBD1 (6 bases). CDR1 DFQATT and CDR2 SNEGSKA come from the germline V gene (reference sequence). V was trimmed by 1 base and J by 6 bases, leaving 13 bases between them. The CDR3 length is 14 residues. The CDR3: CSARGGTSGQPQHF. The CDR3 DNA is TGCAGTGCTAGAGGTGGGACATCGGGTCAGCCCCAGCATTTT.

This clonotype came up a few times. The CDR3: CASSLFDGNTEAFF. In nucleotides, the CDR3 is TGCGCCAGCAGCCTGTTTGACGGGAACACTGAAGCTTTCTTT. This chain links TRBV5-1 with TRBJ1-1; D unclear. Germline V gives CDR1 SGHRS, CDR2 YFSETQ. The CDR3 has 14 residues. Trimming took 4 bases from V and 1 from J, leaving 11 bases between them. Complete variable domain (other parts from reference TRBV5-1 and TRBJ1-1): KAGVTQTPRYLIKTRGQQVTLSCSPISGHRSVSWYQQTPGQGLQFLFEYFSETQRNKGNFPGRFSGRQFSNSRSEMNVSTLELGDSALYLCASSLFDGNTEAFFGQGTRLTVV.

This clonotype has more than one count but fewer than ten. The rearrangement uses TRBV3-1 and TRBJ1-2, with D perhaps TRBD1 (5 bases). Per the germline V gene, CDR1 is LGHDT and CDR2 is YNNKEL (reference sequence). V shed 2 bases and J shed 8 bases, with 15 bases lying between them. The CDR3 extends over 14 amino acids. The CDR3 region has the DNA TGTGCCAGCAGCCAAAAAGGGCAGGGTAGAGGCTACACCTTC. This codes for CASSQKGQGRGYTF.

The sample holds a few counts of this clonotype. The V and J genes are TRBV20-1 and TRBJ1-1, with a possible D match to TRBD1 (5 bases). The CDR3 consists of 13 residues. Germline loops: CDR1 DFQATT, CDR2 SNEGSKA (reference sequence). V shed 6 bases and J shed 4 bases, with 15 bases lying between them. This CDR3 reads CSARDYRLTEAFF. CDR3 nucleotide sequence: TGCAGTGCCCGAGACTACAGGCTCACTGAAGCTTTCTTT.

This chain's CDR3 is CASSRKSTSGGYNEQFF. The CDR3 DNA reads TGTGCCAGCAGCCGTAAGAGTACTAGCGGTGGATACAATGAGCAGTTCTTC. The gene calls are TRBV7-2 and TRBJ2-1; 8 bases line up with TRBD2. V lost 5 bases and J lost 4; bases outside the gene matches: 13. The CDR3 runs 17 residues. Germline CDR1 SGHTA, CDR2 FQGNSA. Based on the CDR3 plus reference TRBV7-2 and TRBJ2-1, the full variable domain is GAGVSQSPSNKVTEKGKDVELRCDPISGHTALYWYRQSLGQGLEFLIYFQGNSAPDKSGLPSDRFSAERTGGSVSTLTIQRTQQEDSAVYLCASSRKSTSGGYNEQFFGPGTRLTVL.

This chain links TRBV12-3 or TRBV12-4 with TRBJ1-1, with D unclear. CDR3 length: 14 amino acids. Trimming pared 2 bases from V and 0 bases from J, leaving 7 bases between. For the CDR3, the DNA is TGTGCCAGCAGTTTAACCCAACTGAACACTGAAGCTTTCTTT. Its translation: CASSLTQLNTEAFF.

This clonotype has just a few counts. V usage is TRBV28 and J usage is TRBJ1-5; the D is unclear. Trimming left V 5 bases short and J 0 bases short, with 8 bases between. The CDR3 contains 14 residues. Germline CDR1 reads MDHEN; CDR2 reads SYDVKM. The CDR3 bases are TGTGCCAGCAGTCCCTCTTATAGCAATCAGCCCCAGCATTTT. Residues: CASSPSYSNQPQHF. Supplemented by reference TRBV28 and TRBJ1-5, the full variable domain reads DVKVTQSSRYLVKRTGEKVFLECVQDMDHENMFWYRQDPGLGLRLIYFSYDVKMKEKGDIPEGYSVSREKKERFSLILESASTNQTSMYLCASSPSYSNQPQHFGDGTRLSIL.

This clonotype occurred a few times. V gene TRBV6-2 or TRBV6-3 combines with J gene TRBJ1-4; D unclear. Looked up from germline, CDR1 is MNHEY and CDR2 is SVGEGT. The length of the CDR3 is 15 residues. V gave up 2 bases and J gave up 0 bases, with 7 bases separating them. The DNA for the CDR3 is TGTGCCAGCAGTTACGAGAGGACAACTAATGAAAAACTGTTTTTT. Translating gives CASSYERTTNEKLFF.

The rearrangement uses TRBV12-3 or TRBV12-4 and TRBJ1-6; TRBD1 matches 8 bases. V lost 6 bases to trimming and J lost 6 bases; unmatched junction nucleotides: 4. This CDR3 has 14 residues. The CDR3 here is CASRTQGANSPLHF. DNA of the CDR3: TGTGCCAGCAGGACCCAGGGGGCTAATTCACCCCTCCACTTT.

J is TRBJ1-6 and V is TRBV7-8, with D unresolved. This CDR3 contains 13 residues. Between the trimmed V and J ends, which lost 5 bases and 10 bases, there was a span of 12 bases. Germline-derived CDR1 and CDR2 are SGHVS and FQNEAQ. Here the CDR3 reads CASSLNEKSPLHF. For the CDR3, the DNA is TGTGCCAGCAGCCTAAATGAGAAATCACCCCTCCACTTT.

The rearrangement uses TRBV9 and TRBJ2-2, with D perhaps matching TRBD1 or TRBD2 (6 bases each). Germline V lookup: CDR1 SGDLS, CDR2 YYNGEE. Trimming cost V 2 bases and J 4 bases, with 18 bases left between them. This CDR3 is built from 17 residues. The chain's CDR3 is CASSVPPSGASTGELFF. The CDR3 DNA sequence: TGTGCCAGCAGCGTCCCCCCTTCGGGGGCATCCACCGGGGAGCTGTTTTTT.

J is TRBJ2-7 and V is TRBV27; D remains ambiguous. The V and J ends lost 0 bases and 10 bases respectively, with 4 bases between them. The CDR3 length is 10 residues. Germline V lookup: CDR1 MNHEY, CDR2 SMNVEV (reference sequence). DNA for the CDR3: TGTGCCAGCAGTTTATCCCCCCAGTACTTC. It translates to CASSLSPQYF.

The genes are TRBV28 and TRBJ1-5; no reliable D call. CDR3 length equals 17 residues. Trimming took off 6 bases at V and 1 base at J, with 19 bases between the two ends. Germline CDR1 and CDR2: MDHEN and SYDVKM. The CDR3 spells CASRPRASRRSNQPQHF. The CDR3 nucleotides are TGTGCCAGCAGACCCCGGGCCTCGCGGAGGAGCAATCAGCCCCAGCATTTT.

This clonotype turned up a few times. CDR3 sequence (DNA): TGTGCCAGCAGTTTCTTGACAGGGTTCGGCAATCAGCCCCAGCATTTT. Translating it yields CASSFLTGFGNQPQHF. The chain joins TRBV12-3 or TRBV12-4 to TRBJ1-5, with 7 bases lining up with TRBD1. The V and J ends lost 3 bases and 2 bases, in that order; junction bases with no gene match: 7. The CDR3 is 16 residues long.

V usage is TRBV27 and J usage is TRBJ1-6; D unresolved. The CDR3 extends over 16 amino acids. The V end lost 4 bases, the J end lost 3 bases, and 13 bases lay between the germline ends. Germline lookup yields CDR1 MNHEY and CDR2 SMNVEV (reference sequence). Written as DNA, the CDR3 is TGTGCCAGCAGTTCTGGGGAACGCAACTATAATTCACCCCTCCACTTT. It yields the protein CASSSGERNYNSPLHF.

The chain couples TRBV20-1 to TRBJ2-1; D unclear. CDR3 length equals 14 residues. In germline, CDR1 is DFQATT, CDR2 SNEGSKA (reference sequence). V lost 5 bases to trimming and J lost 0 bases, with 11 bases between them. The CDR3 loop is CSAPTVFSYNEQFF. The CDR3, as DNA: TGCAGTGCTCCGACGGTCTTCTCCTACAATGAGCAGTTCTTC.

The rearrangement uses TRBV7-2 and TRBJ2-3, with 8 bases fitting TRBD1. Germline V gene data show CDR1 as SGHTA and CDR2 as FQGNSA. The CDR3 is made up of 13 amino acids. The V gene end was trimmed by 6 bases and the J gene end by 10 bases; junction bases not matched to a gene: 9. The CDR3 sequence is CASSPRTGRAQYF. The CDR3 DNA sequence: TGTGCCAGCAGTCCCCGGACAGGGCGGGCGCAGTATTTT.